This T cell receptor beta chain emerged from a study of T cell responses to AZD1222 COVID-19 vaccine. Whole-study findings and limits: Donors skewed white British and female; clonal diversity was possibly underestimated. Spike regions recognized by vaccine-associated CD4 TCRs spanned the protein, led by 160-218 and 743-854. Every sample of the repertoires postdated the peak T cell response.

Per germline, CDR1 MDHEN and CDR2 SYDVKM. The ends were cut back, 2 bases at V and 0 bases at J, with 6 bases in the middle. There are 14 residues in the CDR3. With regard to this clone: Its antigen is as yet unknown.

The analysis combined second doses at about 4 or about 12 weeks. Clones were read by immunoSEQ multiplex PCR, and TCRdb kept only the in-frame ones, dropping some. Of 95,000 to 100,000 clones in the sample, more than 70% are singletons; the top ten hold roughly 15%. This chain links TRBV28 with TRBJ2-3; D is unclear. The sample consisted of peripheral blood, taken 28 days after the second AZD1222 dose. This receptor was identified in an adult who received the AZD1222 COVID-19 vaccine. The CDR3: CASSLGGSTDTQYF. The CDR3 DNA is TGTGCCAGCAGTTTAGGCGGTAGCACAGATACGCAGTATTTT.